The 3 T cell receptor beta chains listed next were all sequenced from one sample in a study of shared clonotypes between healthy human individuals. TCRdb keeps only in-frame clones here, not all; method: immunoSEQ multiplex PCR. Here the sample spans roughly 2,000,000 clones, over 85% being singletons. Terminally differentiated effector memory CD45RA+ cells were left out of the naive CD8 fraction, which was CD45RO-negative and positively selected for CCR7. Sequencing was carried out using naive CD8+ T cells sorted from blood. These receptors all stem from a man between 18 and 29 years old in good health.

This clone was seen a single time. The CDR3 protein is CASSLPSLAGRYEQYF. In DNA form, the CDR3 reads TGTGCCAGCAGCTTACCGTCGCTAGCGGGGAGGTACGAGCAGTACTTC. The chain combines TRBV11-2 with TRBJ2-7; 9 bases agree with TRBD2. Germline V gene data show CDR1 as SGHAT and CDR2 as FQNNGV. The CDR3 is made up of 16 amino acids. Unmatched junction bases numbered 9, after V lost 2 bases and J lost 4 bases.

CDR3 bases: TGTGCCAGCAGTTTCGGGTGGCCCCATGAGCAGTTCTTC. Translated, it gives CASSFGWPHEQFF. The gene calls are TRBV27 and TRBJ2-1; D gene uncertain. V lost 3 bases to trimming and J lost 8 bases, with 11 bases between them. The CDR3 sequence is 13 residues long. Germline V lookup: CDR1 MNHEY, CDR2 SMNVEV (reference sequence).

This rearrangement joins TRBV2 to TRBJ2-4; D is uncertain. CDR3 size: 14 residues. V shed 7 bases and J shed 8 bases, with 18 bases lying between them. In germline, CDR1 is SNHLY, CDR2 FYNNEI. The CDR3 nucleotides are TGTGCCAGCACCGCCAACACGGAATCGGACATTCAGTACTTC. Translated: CASTANTESDIQYF.